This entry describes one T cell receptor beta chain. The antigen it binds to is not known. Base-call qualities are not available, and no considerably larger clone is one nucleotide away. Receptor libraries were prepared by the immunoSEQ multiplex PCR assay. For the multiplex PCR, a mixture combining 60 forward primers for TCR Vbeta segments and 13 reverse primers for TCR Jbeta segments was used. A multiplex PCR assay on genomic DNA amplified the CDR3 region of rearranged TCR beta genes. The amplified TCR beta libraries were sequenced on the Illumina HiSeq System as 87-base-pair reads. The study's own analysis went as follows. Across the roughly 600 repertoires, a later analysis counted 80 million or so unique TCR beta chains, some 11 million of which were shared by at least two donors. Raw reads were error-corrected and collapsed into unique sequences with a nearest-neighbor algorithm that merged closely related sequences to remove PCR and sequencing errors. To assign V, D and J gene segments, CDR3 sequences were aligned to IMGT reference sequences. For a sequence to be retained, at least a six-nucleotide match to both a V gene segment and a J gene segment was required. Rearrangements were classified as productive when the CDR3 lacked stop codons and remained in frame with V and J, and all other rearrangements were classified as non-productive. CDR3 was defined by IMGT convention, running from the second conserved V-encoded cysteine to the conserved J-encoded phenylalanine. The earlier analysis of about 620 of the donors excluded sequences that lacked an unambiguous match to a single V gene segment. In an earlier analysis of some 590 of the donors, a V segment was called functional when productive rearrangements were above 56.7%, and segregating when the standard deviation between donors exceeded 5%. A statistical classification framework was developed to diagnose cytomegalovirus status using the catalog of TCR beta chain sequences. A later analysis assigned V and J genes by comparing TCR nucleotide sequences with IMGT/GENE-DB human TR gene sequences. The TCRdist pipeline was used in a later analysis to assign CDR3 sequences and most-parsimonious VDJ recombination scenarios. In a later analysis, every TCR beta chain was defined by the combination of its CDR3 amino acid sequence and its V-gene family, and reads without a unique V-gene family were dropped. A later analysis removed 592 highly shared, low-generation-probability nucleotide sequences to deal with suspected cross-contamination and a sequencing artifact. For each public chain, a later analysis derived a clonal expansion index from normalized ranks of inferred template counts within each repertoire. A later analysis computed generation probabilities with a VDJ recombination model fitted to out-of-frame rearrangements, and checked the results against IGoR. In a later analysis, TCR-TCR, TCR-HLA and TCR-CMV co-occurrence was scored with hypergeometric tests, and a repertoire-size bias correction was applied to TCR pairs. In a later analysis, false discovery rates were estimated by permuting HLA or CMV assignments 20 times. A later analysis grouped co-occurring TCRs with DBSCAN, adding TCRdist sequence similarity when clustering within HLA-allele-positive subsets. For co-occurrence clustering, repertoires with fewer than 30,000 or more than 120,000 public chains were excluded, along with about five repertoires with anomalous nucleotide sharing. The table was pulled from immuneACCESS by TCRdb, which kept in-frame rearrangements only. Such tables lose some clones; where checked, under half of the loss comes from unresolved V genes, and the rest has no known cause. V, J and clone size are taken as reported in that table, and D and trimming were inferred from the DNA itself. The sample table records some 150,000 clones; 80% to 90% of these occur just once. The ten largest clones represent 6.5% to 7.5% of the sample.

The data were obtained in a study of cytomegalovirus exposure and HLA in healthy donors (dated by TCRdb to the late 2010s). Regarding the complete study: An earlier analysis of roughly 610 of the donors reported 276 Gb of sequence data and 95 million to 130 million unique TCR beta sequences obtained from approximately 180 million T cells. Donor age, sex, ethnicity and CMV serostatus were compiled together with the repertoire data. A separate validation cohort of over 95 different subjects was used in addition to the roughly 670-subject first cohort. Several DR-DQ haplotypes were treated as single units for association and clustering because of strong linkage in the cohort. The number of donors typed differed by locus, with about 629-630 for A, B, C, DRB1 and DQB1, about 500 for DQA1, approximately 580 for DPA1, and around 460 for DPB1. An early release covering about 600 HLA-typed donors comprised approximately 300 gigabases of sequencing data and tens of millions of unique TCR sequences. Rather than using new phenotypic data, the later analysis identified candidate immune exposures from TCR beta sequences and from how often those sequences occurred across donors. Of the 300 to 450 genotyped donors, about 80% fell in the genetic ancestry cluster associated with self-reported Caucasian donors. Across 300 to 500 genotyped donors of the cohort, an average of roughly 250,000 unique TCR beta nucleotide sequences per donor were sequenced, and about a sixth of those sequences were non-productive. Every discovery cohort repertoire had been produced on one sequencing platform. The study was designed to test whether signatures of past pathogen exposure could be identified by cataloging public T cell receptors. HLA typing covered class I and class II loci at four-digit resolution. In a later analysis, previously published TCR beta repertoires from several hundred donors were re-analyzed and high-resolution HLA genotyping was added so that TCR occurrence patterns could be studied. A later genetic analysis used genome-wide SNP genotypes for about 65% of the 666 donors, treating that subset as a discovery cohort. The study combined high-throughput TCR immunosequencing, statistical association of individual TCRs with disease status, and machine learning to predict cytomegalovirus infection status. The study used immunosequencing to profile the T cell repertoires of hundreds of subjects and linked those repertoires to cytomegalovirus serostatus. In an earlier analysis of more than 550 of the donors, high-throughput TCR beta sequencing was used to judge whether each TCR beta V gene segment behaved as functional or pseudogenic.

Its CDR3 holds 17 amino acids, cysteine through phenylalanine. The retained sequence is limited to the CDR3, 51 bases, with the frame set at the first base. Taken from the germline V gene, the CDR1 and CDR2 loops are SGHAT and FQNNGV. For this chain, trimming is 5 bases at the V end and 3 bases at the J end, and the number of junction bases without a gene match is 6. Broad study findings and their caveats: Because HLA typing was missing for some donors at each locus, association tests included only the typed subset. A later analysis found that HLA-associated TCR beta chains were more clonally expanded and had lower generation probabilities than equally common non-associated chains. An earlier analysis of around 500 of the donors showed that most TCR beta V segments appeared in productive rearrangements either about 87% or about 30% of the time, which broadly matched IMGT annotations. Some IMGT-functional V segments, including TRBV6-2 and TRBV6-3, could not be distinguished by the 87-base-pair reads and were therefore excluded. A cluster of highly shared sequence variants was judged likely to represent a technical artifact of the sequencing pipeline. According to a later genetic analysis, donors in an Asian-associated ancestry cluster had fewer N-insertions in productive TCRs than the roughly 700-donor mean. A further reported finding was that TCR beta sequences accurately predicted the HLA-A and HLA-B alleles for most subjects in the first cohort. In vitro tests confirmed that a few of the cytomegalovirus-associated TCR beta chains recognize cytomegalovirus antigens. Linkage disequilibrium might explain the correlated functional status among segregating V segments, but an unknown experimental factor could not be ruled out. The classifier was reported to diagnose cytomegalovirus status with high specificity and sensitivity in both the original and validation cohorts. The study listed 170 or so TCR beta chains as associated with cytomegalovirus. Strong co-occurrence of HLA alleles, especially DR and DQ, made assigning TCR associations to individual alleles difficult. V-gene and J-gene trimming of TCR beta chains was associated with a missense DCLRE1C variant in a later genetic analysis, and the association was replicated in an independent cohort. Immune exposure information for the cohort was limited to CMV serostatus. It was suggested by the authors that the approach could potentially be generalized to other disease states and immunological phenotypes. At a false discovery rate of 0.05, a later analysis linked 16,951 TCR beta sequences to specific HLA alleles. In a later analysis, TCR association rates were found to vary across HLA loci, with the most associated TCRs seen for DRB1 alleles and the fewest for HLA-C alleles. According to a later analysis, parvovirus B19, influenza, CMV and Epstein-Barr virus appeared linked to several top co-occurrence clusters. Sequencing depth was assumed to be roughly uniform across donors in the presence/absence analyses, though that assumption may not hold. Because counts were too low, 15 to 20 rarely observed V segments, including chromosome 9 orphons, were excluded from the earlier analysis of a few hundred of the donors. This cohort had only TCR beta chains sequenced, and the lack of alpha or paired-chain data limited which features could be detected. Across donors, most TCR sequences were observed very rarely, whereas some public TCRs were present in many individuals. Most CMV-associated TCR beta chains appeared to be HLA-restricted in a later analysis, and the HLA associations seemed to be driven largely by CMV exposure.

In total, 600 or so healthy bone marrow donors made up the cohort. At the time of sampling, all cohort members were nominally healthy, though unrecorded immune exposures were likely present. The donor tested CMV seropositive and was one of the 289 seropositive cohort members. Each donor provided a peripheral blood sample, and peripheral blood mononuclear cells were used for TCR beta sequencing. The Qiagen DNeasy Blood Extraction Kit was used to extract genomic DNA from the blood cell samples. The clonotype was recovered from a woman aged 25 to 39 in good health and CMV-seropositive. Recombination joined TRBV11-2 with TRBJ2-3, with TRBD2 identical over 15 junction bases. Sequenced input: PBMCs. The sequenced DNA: TGTGCCAGCAGCCTAGGACTAGCGGGGGGGCTTACAGATACGCAGTATTTT. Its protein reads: CASSLGLAGGLTDTQYF. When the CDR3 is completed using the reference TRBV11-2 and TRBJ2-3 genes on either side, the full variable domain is EAGVAQSPRYKIIEKRQSVAFWCNPISGHATLYWYQQILGQGPKLLIQFQNNGVVDDSQLPKDRFSAERLKGVDSTLKIQPAKLEDSAVYLCASSLGLAGGLTDTQYFGPGTRLTVL.